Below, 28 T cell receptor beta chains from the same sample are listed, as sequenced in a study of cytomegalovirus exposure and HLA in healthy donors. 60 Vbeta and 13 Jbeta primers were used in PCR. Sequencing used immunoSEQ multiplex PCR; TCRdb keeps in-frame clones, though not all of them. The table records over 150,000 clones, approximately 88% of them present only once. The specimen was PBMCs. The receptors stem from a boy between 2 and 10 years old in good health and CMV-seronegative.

CDR3 amino acids: CASSQGNEEQFF. The CDR3 nucleotides are TGCGCCAGCAGCCAAGGAAACGAGGAGCAGTTCTTC. V gene TRBV4-1 combines with J gene TRBJ2-1; unclear D gene. Trimming shortened V by 1 base and J by 10 bases, and 8 bases separated the two germline ends. The CDR3 has 12 residues. CDR1 and CDR2 from the germline V gene are MGHRA and YSYEKL.

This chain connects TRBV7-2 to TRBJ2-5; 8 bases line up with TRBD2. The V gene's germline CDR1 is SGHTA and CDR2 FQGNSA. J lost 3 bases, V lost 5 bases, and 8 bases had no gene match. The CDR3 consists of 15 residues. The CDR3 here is CASSKTSEGEETQYF. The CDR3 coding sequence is TGTGCCAGCAGCAAGACTAGCGAGGGTGAAGAGACCCAGTACTTC.

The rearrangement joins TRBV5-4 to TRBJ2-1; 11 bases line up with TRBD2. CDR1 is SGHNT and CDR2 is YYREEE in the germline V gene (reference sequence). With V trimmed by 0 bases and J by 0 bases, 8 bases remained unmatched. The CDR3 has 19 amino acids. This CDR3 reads CASSLAGSGGANSYNEQFF. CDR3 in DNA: TGTGCCAGCAGCTTGGCGGGTAGCGGGGGGGCTAACTCCTACAATGAGCAGTTCTTC.

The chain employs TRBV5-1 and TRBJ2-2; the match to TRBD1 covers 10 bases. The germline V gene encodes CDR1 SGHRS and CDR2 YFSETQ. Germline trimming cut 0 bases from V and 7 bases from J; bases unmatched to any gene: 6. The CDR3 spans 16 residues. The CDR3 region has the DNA TGCGCCAGCAGCTTGGGGGGACAGGGGTTCGACGGGGAGCTGTTTTTT. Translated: CASSLGGQGFDGELFF. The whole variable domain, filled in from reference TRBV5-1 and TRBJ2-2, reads KAGVTQTPRYLIKTRGQQVTLSCSPISGHRSVSWYQQTPGQGLQFLFEYFSETQRNKGNFPGRFSGRQFSNSRSEMNVSTLELGDSALYLCASSLGGQGFDGELFFGEGSRLTVL.

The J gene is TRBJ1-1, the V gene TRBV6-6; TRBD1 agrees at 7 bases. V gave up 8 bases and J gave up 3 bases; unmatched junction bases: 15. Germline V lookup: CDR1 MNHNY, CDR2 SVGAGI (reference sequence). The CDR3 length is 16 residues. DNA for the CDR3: TGTGCCAGCTACCACGGTTTTCGGCAGGGGGACACTGAAGCTTTCTTT. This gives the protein CASYHGFRQGDTEAFF.

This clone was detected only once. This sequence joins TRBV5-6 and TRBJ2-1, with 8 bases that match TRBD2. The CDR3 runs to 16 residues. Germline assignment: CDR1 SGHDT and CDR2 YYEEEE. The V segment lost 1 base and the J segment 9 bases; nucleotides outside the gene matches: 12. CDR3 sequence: CASSLRWGGGRSEQFF. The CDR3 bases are TGTGCCAGCAGCTTGAGATGGGGGGGCGGGAGGAGTGAGCAGTTCTTC.

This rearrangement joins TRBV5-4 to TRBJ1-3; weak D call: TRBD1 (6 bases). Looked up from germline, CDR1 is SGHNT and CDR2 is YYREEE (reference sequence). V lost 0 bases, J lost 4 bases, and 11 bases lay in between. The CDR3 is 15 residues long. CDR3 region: CASSLEGTFGNTIYF. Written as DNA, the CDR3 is TGTGCCAGCAGCTTGGAAGGGACATTCGGAAACACCATATATTTT.

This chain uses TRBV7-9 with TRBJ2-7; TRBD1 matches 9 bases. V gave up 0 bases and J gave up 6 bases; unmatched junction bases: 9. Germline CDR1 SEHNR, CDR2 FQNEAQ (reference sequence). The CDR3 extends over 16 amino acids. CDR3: CASSLARGQGNIEQYF. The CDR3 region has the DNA TGTGCCAGCAGCTTAGCTCGGGGACAGGGTAATATCGAGCAGTACTTC.

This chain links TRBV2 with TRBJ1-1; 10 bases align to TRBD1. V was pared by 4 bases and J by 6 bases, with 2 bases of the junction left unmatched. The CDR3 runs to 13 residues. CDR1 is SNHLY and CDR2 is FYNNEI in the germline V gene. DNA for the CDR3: TGTGCCAGCAGTGGACAGGGGGCTCCTGAAGCTTTCTTT. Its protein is CASSGQGAPEAFF.

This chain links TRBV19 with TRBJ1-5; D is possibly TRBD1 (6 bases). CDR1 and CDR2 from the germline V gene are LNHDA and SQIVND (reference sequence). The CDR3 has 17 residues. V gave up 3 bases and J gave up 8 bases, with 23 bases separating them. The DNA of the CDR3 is TGTGCCAGTAGTATTCCTGGGGGCCCTCTGGTTCGGAAGCCCCAGCATTTT. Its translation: CASSIPGGPLVRKPQHF.

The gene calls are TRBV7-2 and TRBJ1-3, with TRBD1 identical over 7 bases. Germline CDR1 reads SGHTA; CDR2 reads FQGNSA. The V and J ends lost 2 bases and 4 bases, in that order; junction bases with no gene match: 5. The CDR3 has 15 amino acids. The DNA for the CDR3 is TGTGCCAGCAGCTTATCGACAGGGTTGGGAAACACCATATATTTT. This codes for CASSLSTGLGNTIYF. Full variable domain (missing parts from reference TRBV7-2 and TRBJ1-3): GAGVSQSPSNKVTEKGKDVELRCDPISGHTALYWYRQSLGQGLEFLIYFQGNSAPDKSGLPSDRFSAERTGGSVSTLTIQRTQQEDSAVYLCASSLSTGLGNTIYFGEGSWLTVV.

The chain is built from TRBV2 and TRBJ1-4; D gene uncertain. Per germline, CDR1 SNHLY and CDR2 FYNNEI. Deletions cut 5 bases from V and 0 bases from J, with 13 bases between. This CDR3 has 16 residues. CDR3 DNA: TGTGCCAGCAGTTTACAGATTCTTGCAACTAATGAAAAACTGTTTTTT. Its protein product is CASSLQILATNEKLFF.

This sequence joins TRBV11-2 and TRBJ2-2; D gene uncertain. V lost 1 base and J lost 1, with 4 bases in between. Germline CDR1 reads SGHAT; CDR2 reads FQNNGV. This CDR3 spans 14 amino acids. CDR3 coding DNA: TGTGCCAGCAGCTTAGGTCTGAACACCGGGGAGCTGTTTTTT. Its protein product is CASSLGLNTGELFF.

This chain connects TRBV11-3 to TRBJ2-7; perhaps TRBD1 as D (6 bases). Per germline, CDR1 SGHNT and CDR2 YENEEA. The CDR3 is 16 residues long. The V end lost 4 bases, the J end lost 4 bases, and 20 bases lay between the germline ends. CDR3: CASSCHRVPSPYEQYV. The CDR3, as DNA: TGTGCCAGCAGCTGTCACAGGGTCCCTTCTCCTTACGAGCAGTACGTC.

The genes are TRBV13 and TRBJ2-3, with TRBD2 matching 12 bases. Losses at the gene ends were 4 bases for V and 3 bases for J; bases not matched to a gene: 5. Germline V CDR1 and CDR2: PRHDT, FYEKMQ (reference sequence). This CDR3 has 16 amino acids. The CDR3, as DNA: TGTGCCAGCAGCTCTACTAGCGGGGGGACAACAGATACGCAGTATTTT. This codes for CASSSTSGGTTDTQYF. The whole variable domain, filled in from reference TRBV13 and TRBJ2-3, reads AAGVIQSPRHLIKEKRETATLKCYPIPRHDTVYWYQQGPGQDPQFLISFYEKMQSDKGSIPDRFSAQQFSDYHSELNMSSLELGDSALYFCASSSTSGGTTDTQYFGPGTRLTVL.

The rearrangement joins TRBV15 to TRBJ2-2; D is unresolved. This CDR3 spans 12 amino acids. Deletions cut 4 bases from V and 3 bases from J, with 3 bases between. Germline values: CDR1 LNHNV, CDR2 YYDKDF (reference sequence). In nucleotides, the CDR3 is TGTGCCACCAGCACTTACACCGGGGAGCTGTTTTTT. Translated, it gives CATSTYTGELFF.

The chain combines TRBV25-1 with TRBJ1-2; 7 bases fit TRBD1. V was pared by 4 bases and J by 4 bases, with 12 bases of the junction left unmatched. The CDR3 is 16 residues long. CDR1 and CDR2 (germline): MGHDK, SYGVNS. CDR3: CASSGVKGAVLYGYTF. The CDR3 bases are TGTGCCAGCAGTGGGGTGAAGGGGGCAGTACTCTATGGCTACACCTTC.

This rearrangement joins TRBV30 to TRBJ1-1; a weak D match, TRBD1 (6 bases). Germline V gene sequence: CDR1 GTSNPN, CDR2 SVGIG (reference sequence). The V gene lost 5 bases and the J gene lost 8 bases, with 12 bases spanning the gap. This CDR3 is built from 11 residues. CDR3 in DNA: TGTGCCTGGGGGGGCCTGGGGGAAGCTTTCTTT. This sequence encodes CAWGGLGEAFF.

The chain's CDR3 is CASIGTGYTDTQYF. CDR3 bases: TGTGCCAGCATCGGGACAGGGTATACAGATACGCAGTATTTT. The rearrangement joins TRBV2 to TRBJ2-3; 9 nucleotides align to TRBD1. The germline gives CDR1 SNHLY, CDR2 FYNNEI. Trimming at V came to 7 bases and at J to 3 bases, leaving 5 bases not matched to a gene. The CDR3 spans 14 residues.

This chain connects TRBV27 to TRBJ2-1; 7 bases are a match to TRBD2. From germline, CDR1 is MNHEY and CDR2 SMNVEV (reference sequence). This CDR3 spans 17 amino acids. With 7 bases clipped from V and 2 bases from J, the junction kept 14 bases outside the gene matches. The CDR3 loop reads CASTKEGSGGTYNEQFF. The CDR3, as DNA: TGTGCCAGCACCAAAGAGGGTTCCGGGGGGACCTACAATGAGCAGTTCTTC.

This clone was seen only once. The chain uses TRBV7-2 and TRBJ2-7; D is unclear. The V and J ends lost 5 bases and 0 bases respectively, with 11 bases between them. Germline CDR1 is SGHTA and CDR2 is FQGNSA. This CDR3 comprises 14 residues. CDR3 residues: CASSLQWGSYEQYV. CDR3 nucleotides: TGTGCCAGCAGCCTCCAGTGGGGCTCCTACGAGCAGTACGTC.

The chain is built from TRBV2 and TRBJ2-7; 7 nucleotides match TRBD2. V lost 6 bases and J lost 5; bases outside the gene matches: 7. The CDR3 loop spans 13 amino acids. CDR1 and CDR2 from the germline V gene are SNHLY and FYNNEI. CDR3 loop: CASRRLASDEQYF. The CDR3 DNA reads TGTGCCAGCAGGAGACTAGCTTCCGACGAGCAGTACTTC.

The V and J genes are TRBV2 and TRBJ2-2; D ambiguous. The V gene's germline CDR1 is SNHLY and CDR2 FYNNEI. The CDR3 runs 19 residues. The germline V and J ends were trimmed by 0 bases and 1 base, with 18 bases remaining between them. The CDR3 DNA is TGTGCCAGCAGTGAAGCTTTGTACGGGTTTTCCGAGAACACCGGGGAGCTGTTTTTT. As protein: CASSEALYGFSENTGELFF.

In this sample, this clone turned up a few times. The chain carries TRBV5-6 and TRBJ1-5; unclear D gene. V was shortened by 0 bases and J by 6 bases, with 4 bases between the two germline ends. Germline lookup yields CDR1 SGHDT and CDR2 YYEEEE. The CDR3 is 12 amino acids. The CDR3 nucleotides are TGTGCCAGCAGCTTGGGGGCTCAGCCCCAGCATTTT. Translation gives CASSLGAQPQHF.

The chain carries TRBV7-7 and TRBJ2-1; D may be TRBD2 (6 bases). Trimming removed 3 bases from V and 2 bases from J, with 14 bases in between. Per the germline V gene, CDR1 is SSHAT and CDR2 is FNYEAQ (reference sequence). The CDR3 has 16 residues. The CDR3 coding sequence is TGTGCCAGCAGCTTGGGAACTGGAGGGGCCTACAATGAGCAGTTCTTC. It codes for CASSLGTGGAYNEQFF.

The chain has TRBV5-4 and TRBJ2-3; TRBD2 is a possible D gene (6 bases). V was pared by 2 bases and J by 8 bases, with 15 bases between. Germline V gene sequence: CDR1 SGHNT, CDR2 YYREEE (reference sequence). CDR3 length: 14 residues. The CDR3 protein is CASSFPGESGTQYF. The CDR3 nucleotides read TGTGCCAGCAGCTTCCCGGGGGAGTCGGGTACGCAGTATTTT.

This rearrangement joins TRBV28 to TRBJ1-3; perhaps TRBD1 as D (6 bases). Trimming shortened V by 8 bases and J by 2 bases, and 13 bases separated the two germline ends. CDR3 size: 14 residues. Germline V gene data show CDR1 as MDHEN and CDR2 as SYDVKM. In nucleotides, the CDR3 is TGTGCCAGCTTAAGGGGGGGGACTGGAAACACCATATATTTT. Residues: CASLRGGTGNTIYF.

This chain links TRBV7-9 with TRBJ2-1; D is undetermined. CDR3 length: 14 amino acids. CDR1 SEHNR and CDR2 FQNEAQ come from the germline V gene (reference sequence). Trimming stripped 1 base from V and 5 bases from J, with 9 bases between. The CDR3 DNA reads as TGTGCCAGCAGCTTAGGGGCAGCCAACAATGAGCAGTTCTTC. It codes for CASSLGAANNEQFF. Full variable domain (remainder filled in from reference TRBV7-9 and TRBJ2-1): DTGVSQNPRHKITKRGQNVTFRCDPISEHNRLYWYRQTLGQGPEFLTYFQNEAQLEKSRLLSDRFSAERPKGSFSTLEIQRTEQGDSAMYLCASSLGAANNEQFFGPGTRLTVL.